A single sample gave rise to the 9 T cell receptor beta chains below, sequenced in a study of radiation and T cells in renal cell carcinoma. The repertoire was sequenced with immunoSEQ multiplex PCR; TCRdb's copy has only in-frame clones and lacks some. The sample yields 150,000 or so clones, about 87% seen once. Documented time point: baseline pretreatment blood. Documented treatment: 15 Gy SBRT to primary tumor, nephrectomy 4 weeks later. The specimen was blood, collected from a patient whose treatment included radiotherapy and nephrectomy. All receptors derive from a woman aged 70-85 years with renal cell carcinoma.

The chain employs TRBV9 and TRBJ2-6; the match to TRBD1 covers 7 bases. Germline CDR1 reads SGDLS; CDR2 reads YYNGEE. After removal of 4 bases from V and 2 bases from J, the junction contained 3 bases not matched to a gene. The CDR3 runs to 15 residues. CDR3 sequence (DNA): TGTGCCAGCAGCTCAAGGGGGCCTGGGGCCAACGTCCTGACTTTC. It yields the protein CASSSRGPGANVLTF.

This rearrangement joins TRBV7-6 to TRBJ1-2; a weak D match, TRBD1 (5 bases). Trimming stripped 1 base from V and 2 bases from J, with 23 bases between. The CDR3 contains 19 residues. Germline CDR1 is SGHVS and CDR2 is FNYEAQ. The CDR3 DNA reads TGTGCCAGCAGCTTAGACGTTGCAGGGTTTCCCTCCCTCAACTATGGCTACACCTTC. It translates to CASSLDVAGFPSLNYGYTF.

The chain has TRBV15 and TRBJ2-7; D unclear. The CDR3 is 13 residues long. V lost 1 base to trimming and J lost 2 bases, with 6 bases between them. Germline V CDR1 and CDR2: LNHNV, YYDKDF (reference sequence). In nucleotides, the CDR3 is TGTGCCACCAGCAGAGGGACCACCTACGAGCAGTACTTC. Protein: CATSRGTTYEQYF.

The chain combines TRBV9 with TRBJ1-1; D is perhaps TRBD1 (5 bases). V dropped 0 bases and J dropped 1 base, with 19 bases sitting between them. Germline CDR1 SGDLS, CDR2 YYNGEE. The CDR3 has 18 amino acids. This CDR3 reads CASSVAVEFMGQNTEAFF. The CDR3 nucleotides are TGTGCCAGCAGCGTAGCTGTTGAGTTTATGGGGCAGAACACTGAAGCTTTCTTT.

The chain is built from TRBV7-9 and TRBJ1-4, with 7 bases aligning to TRBD1. The ends lost 0 bases at V and 7 bases at J; junction bases unmatched: 2. This CDR3 comprises 14 residues. Per germline, CDR1 SEHNR and CDR2 FQNEAQ (reference sequence). For the CDR3, the DNA is TGTGCCAGCAGCTTAGCAGGGACAGCTGAAAAACTGTTTTTT. Amino acids: CASSLAGTAEKLFF. Variable domain in full (rest from reference TRBV7-9 and TRBJ1-4): DTGVSQNPRHKITKRGQNVTFRCDPISEHNRLYWYRQTLGQGPEFLTYFQNEAQLEKSRLLSDRFSAERPKGSFSTLEIQRTEQGDSAMYLCASSLAGTAEKLFFGSGTQLSVL.

The rearrangement uses TRBV27 and TRBJ2-2, with no clear D. Germline loops: CDR1 MNHEY, CDR2 SMNVEV (reference sequence). The CDR3 is made up of 16 amino acids. Trimming stripped 0 bases from V and 1 base from J, with 9 bases between. The CDR3 here is CASSLSAVVNTGELFF. Written as DNA, the CDR3 is TGTGCCAGCAGTTTATCTGCCGTAGTGAACACCGGGGAGCTGTTTTTT.

CDR3 DNA: TGTGCCAGTAGTATGGGACAGGGGTACAATCAGCCCCAGCATTTT. Residues: CASSMGQGYNQPQHF. The chain has TRBV19 and TRBJ1-5; 10 bases align to TRBD1. J was trimmed by 3 bases and V by 3 bases; bases with no gene match: 2. Germline CDR1 and CDR2: LNHDA and SQIVND (reference sequence). This CDR3 contains 15 residues.

The rearrangement joins TRBV28 to TRBJ1-1; tentatively, D is TRBD1 (5 bases). CDR3 length equals 13 residues. The germline gives CDR1 MDHEN, CDR2 SYDVKM. Trimming removed 5 bases from V and 3 bases from J, with 10 bases in between. This CDR3 is CASSQQVYTEAFF. The DNA of the CDR3 is TGTGCCAGCAGTCAACAGGTATACACTGAAGCTTTCTTT.

The chain carries TRBV5-1 and TRBJ1-1; D is ambiguous. Per the germline V gene, CDR1 is SGHRS and CDR2 is YFSETQ. The CDR3 covers 14 residues. Trimming cost V 0 bases and J 11 bases, with 17 bases left between them. This CDR3 reads CASSLDTGVLWAFF. The CDR3 nucleotides read TGCGCCAGCAGCTTGGACACTGGGGTCTTATGGGCTTTCTTT.